The 9 T cell receptor beta chains given below trace back to one sample, sequenced in a study of cytomegalovirus exposure and HLA in healthy donors. Profiling relied on immunoSEQ multiplex PCR, and the TCRdb table lists in-frame clones only, not all of them. Here the sample spans some 130,000 clones, around four fifths being singletons. The sequenced material came from PBMCs. The receptors originated from a woman younger than 45 in good health and CMV-seronegative.

V gene TRBV4-1 combines with J gene TRBJ2-3; 13 bases fit TRBD2. In germline, CDR1 is MGHRA, CDR2 YSYEKL. J lost 0 bases, V lost 4 bases, and 7 bases had no gene match. The CDR3 is 18 residues long. The CDR3 spells CASSLGTSGVPSTDTQYF. The CDR3 DNA is TGCGCCAGCAGCCTGGGGACTAGCGGGGTACCTAGCACAGATACGCAGTATTTT.

V gene TRBV6-1 combines with J gene TRBJ1-1, with D unresolved. The V end lost 8 bases, the J end lost 0 bases, and 10 bases lay between the germline ends. The CDR3 runs 13 residues. Germline loops: CDR1 MNHNS, CDR2 SASEGT. CDR3 bases: TGTGCCAGCTTAGTGACACTGAACACTGAAGCTTTCTTT. Its translation: CASLVTLNTEAFF.

The chain carries TRBV5-5 and TRBJ2-1; a possible D gene is TRBD1 (5 bases). The germline V and J ends were trimmed by 4 bases and 10 bases, with 21 bases remaining between them. From germline, CDR1 is SGHKS and CDR2 YYEKEE (reference sequence). This CDR3 is built from 15 residues. CDR3 bases: TGTGCCAGCAGCACTGAAGGGGATCCTTTTTGGGAGCAGTTCTTC. Its protein product is CASSTEGDPFWEQFF.

The CDR3 here is CASSQPGQGMSEAFF. CDR3 nucleotides: TGCGCCAGCAGTCAACCGGGACAGGGGATGAGTGAAGCTTTCTTT. The chain has TRBV23-1 and TRBJ1-1, with 10 bases matching TRBD1. TRBV23-1 counts as an open reading frame of uncertain function. CDR3 length: 15 residues. After removal of 2 bases from V and 7 bases from J, the junction contained 7 bases not matched to a gene.

The J gene is TRBJ2-5, the V gene TRBV7-7; 9 nucleotides agree with TRBD1. With 6 bases clipped from V and 5 bases from J, the junction kept 7 bases outside the gene matches. The CDR3 is 14 residues long. Germline V gene sequence: CDR1 SSHAT, CDR2 FNYEAQ (reference sequence). CDR3 region: CASSRTGVVETQYF. DNA of the CDR3: TGTGCCAGCAGTCGGACAGGGGTCGTGGAGACCCAGTACTTC.

V and J are TRBV19 and TRBJ2-1; D not certain. Germline CDR1 LNHDA, CDR2 SQIVND (reference sequence). The CDR3 is 14 residues long. Between the trimmed V and J ends, which lost 0 bases and 7 bases, there was a span of 10 bases. The CDR3 sequence is CASSIDPGRNEQFF. The CDR3 coding sequence is TGTGCCAGTAGTATAGATCCGGGTAGGAATGAGCAGTTCTTC.

V is TRBV15 and J is TRBJ2-7, with D perhaps matching TRBD1 (5 bases). This CDR3 is built from 13 residues. V lost 1 base and J lost 2, with 6 bases in between. Per germline, CDR1 LNHNV and CDR2 YYDKDF (reference sequence). CDR3 in amino acids: CATSRGQTYEQYF. The CDR3 bases are TGTGCCACCAGCAGAGGACAGACCTACGAGCAGTACTTC.

The V and J genes are TRBV6-5 and TRBJ1-1, with a weak D call TRBD1 (5 bases). This CDR3 contains 14 residues. With 2 bases removed from V and 2 bases from J, the gap between germline ends came to 9 bases. Germline V gene sequence: CDR1 MNHEY, CDR2 SVGAGI. The CDR3 protein is CASSYGGFNTEAFF. The DNA of the CDR3 is TGTGCCAGCAGTTACGGGGGGTTTAACACTGAAGCTTTCTTT.

This clone is a singleton in its sample. The chain links TRBV6-5 to TRBJ1-2, with D perhaps matching TRBD1 (5 bases). In germline, CDR1 is MNHEY, CDR2 SVGAGI. This CDR3 spans 14 amino acids. The V end lost 7 bases, the J end lost 4 bases, and 16 bases lay between the germline ends. The CDR3 protein is CASKGHGGGYGYTF. The CDR3 nucleotides read TGTGCCAGCAAGGGTCACGGGGGTGGCTATGGCTACACCTTC.